These 4 T cell receptor beta chains came from one sample sequenced in a study of blood T cells in healthy people across ages. A second PCR, run for about 7 to 11 cycles, used a sample-barcoded 5' primer plus a J-beta primer mix. MiXCR, applied by TCRdb to the 5' RACE reads, yields one record per CDR3 protein. The sample has 1.5 million to 2 million distinct CDR3 sequences; roughly 50% are singletons. Specimen: blood. The receptors come from a woman between 35 and 50 years old in good health.

This chain uses TRBV5-1 with TRBJ2-1, with 7 positions matching TRBD2. Per the germline V gene, CDR1 is SGHRS and CDR2 is YFSETQ. With 1 base clipped from V and 9 bases from J, the junction kept 13 bases outside the gene matches. This CDR3 has 16 amino acids. The DNA for the CDR3 is TGCGCCAGCAGCTTGATTTTGGTCGGGGGGTTCGTTGAGCAGTTCTTC. It yields the protein CASSLILVGGFVEQFF.

CDR3 DNA: TGTGCCAGCAGCCAACCGATCGACCCTTCTGCAATGCGAGAAAAACTGTTTTTT. Residues: CASSQPIDPSAMREKLFF. The chain combines TRBV14 with TRBJ1-4; D is ambiguous. V was trimmed by 2 bases and J by 8 bases, leaving 24 bases between them. Germline V CDR1 and CDR2: SGHDN, FVKESK. The CDR3 consists of 18 residues.

The chain links TRBV25-1 to TRBJ1-1, with D unclear. Germline CDR1 and CDR2: MGHDK and SYGVNS. V lost 3 bases, J lost 0 bases, and 14 bases lay in between. This CDR3 has 16 residues. The CDR3 coding sequence is TGTGCCAGCAGTGACATAGGGAAGAGTTTGAACACTGAAGCTTTCTTT. Translation: CASSDIGKSLNTEAFF.

This chain uses TRBV29-1 with TRBJ1-4; 7 bases align to TRBD1. Looked up from germline, CDR1 is SQVTM and CDR2 is ANQGSEA. This CDR3 contains 13 residues. V lost 6 bases and J lost 8; bases outside the gene matches: 9. CDR3 amino acids: CSVHRGAEEKLFF. CDR3 bases: TGCAGCGTCCACAGGGGCGCGGAAGAAAAACTGTTTTTT. Filled out from reference TRBV29-1 and TRBJ1-4, the complete variable domain reads SAVISQKPSRDICQRGTSLTIQCQVDSQVTMMFWYRQQPGQSLTLIATANQGSEATYESGFVIDKFPISRPNLTFSTLTVSNMSPEDSSIYLCSVHRGAEEKLFFGSGTQLSVL.